The rows below give T cell receptor beta chains drawn from one sample of a study of shared clonotypes between healthy human individuals. TCRdb keeps only in-frame clones here, not all; method: immunoSEQ multiplex PCR. The sample has more than 2 million clones; just under 95% are singletons. Specimen: naive CD8+ T cells sorted from blood. Receptors originate from a man aged 18 to 29 in good health. Both conserved end residues are part of each CDR3. A D gene is named only where the DNA matches it firmly. Not every row has a clone size; where given, it reads once, few, many or a size class.

D: -; size: -; J: TRBJ2-1; V: TRBV10-1; CDR3: CASSDGYEQFF; DNA: TGCGCCAGCAGTGACGGGTATGAGCAGTTCTTC
D: -; size: -; J: TRBJ1-2; V: TRBV4-1; CDR3: CASSQDDRGYGYTF; DNA: TGCGCCAGCAGCCAGGACGACAGAGGCTATGGCTACACCTTC
D: -; size: -; J: TRBJ2-5; V: TRBV27; CDR3: CASSLRGSSETQYF; DNA: TGTGCCAGCAGTTTGCGAGGGAGTTCAGAGACCCAGTACTTC
D: -; size: -; J: TRBJ1-3; V: TRBV4-1; CDR3: CASSQPRAGETGNTIYF; DNA: TGCGCCAGCAGCCAACCCCGGGCAGGAGAAACTGGAAACACCATATATTTT
D: -; size: -; J: TRBJ2-2; V: TRBV5-1; CDR3: CASSLVSNTGELFF; DNA: TGCGCCAGCAGCTTGGTTTCAAACACCGGGGAGCTGTTTTTT
D: TRBD1; size: -; J: TRBJ2-7; V: TRBV7-2; CDR3: CASSLAGQGPSSYEQYF; DNA: TGTGCCAGCAGCTTAGCGGGACAGGGACCAAGCTCCTACGAGCAGTACTTC
D: -; size: -; J: TRBJ1-6; V: TRBV10-1; CDR3: CASSGTAYNSPLHF; DNA: TGCGCCAGCAGTGGAACAGCCTATAATTCACCCCTCCACTTT
D: -; size: -; J: TRBJ1-1; V: TRBV7-6; CDR3: CASSLWGSDTEAFF; DNA: TGTGCCAGCAGCTTATGGGGGTCGGACACTGAAGCTTTCTTT
D: -; size: once; J: TRBJ2-3; V: TRBV11-2; CDR3: CASSSADTQYF; DNA: TGTGCCAGCAGTTCGGCAGATACGCAGTATTTT
D: -; size: -; J: TRBJ2-7; V: TRBV30; CDR3: CAWSWGLVNEQYF; DNA: TGTGCCTGGAGTTGGGGGTTGGTAAACGAGCAGTACTTC
D: TRBD2; size: -; J: TRBJ2-3; V: TRBV5-4; CDR3: CASSPRTSGGTDTQYF; DNA: TGTGCCAGCAGCCCCCGGACTAGCGGGGGCACAGATACGCAGTATTTT
D: -; size: -; J: TRBJ1-1; V: TRBV5-1; CDR3: CASSLAGAGKTEAFF; DNA: TGCGCCAGCAGCTTGGCCGGGGCAGGGAAGACTGAAGCTTTCTTT
D: -; size: -; J: TRBJ2-7; V: TRBV28; CDR3: CASSLPDRNEQYF; DNA: TGTGCCAGCAGTTTACCTGACAGAAACGAGCAGTACTTC
D: -; size: once; J: TRBJ2-3; V: TRBV19; CDR3: CASSLWTDGGTDTQYF; DNA: TGTGCCAGTAGTCTTTGGACCGACGGGGGCACAGATACGCAGTATTTT
D: TRBD1; size: once; J: TRBJ2-7; V: TRBV5-4; CDR3: CASSAPGQGPYEQYF; DNA: TGTGCCAGCAGCGCACCGGGACAGGGACCCTACGAGCAGTACTTC
D: TRBD1; size: -; J: TRBJ2-7; V: TRBV5-1; CDR3: CASSLSGTGGDGGEQYF; DNA: TGCGCCAGCAGCTTGAGCGGGACAGGGGGCGACGGTGGCGAGCAGTACTTC
D: -; size: once; J: TRBJ1-5; V: TRBV28; CDR3: CASSFRGGNQPQHF; DNA: TGTGCCAGCAGTTTCCGGGGTGGCAATCAGCCCCAGCATTTT
D: -; size: -; J: TRBJ2-7; V: TRBV12-5; CDR3: CASGFGAKGEQYF; DNA: TGTGCTAGTGGTTTCGGGGCCAAAGGGGAGCAGTACTTC
D: TRBD1; size: -; J: TRBJ2-5; V: TRBV27; CDR3: CASSFLPVTGGYETQYF; DNA: TGTGCCAGCAGTTTCTTACCTGTGACAGGGGGCTACGAGACCCAGTACTTC
D: -; size: once; J: TRBJ1-6; V: TRBV27; CDR3: CASSLQGSSSYNSPLHF; DNA: TGTGCCAGCAGTTTACAAGGGAGCTCCTCTTATAATTCACCCCTCCACTTT
D: -; size: -; J: TRBJ1-5; V: TRBV27; CDR3: CASSPIPPNRVPQHF; DNA: TGTGCCAGCAGTCCTATACCCCCGAACAGGGTGCCCCAGCATTTT
D: TRBD2; size: -; J: TRBJ2-7; V: TRBV4-1; CDR3: CASSQEGSGGSYEQYF; DNA: TGCGCCAGCAGCCAAGAGGGTAGCGGGGGGTCCTACGAGCAGTACTTC
D: -; size: -; J: TRBJ2-1; V: TRBV7-9; CDR3: CASSLEARSASSYNEQFF; DNA: TGTGCCAGCAGCTTAGAGGCTAGATCCGCGAGCTCCTACAATGAGCAGTTCTTC
D: TRBD2; size: -; J: TRBJ2-1; V: TRBV27; CDR3: CASSLSASGSYNEQFF; DNA: TGTGCCAGCAGTTTATCCGCTAGCGGCTCCTACAATGAGCAGTTCTTC
D: -; size: once; J: TRBJ1-1; V: TRBV28; CDR3: CASSFPTDMNTEAFF; DNA: TGTGCCAGCAGTTTCCCGACAGACATGAACACTGAAGCTTTCTTT
D: -; size: -; J: TRBJ1-1; V: TRBV6-5; CDR3: CASSGGTEAFF; DNA: TGTGCCAGCAGCGGTGGCACTGAAGCTTTCTTT
D: TRBD1; size: once; J: TRBJ1-3; V: TRBV5-1; CDR3: CASSQGQGASGNTIYF; DNA: TGCGCCAGCAGCCAGGGACAGGGGGCCTCTGGAAACACCATATATTTT
D: -; size: -; J: TRBJ2-7; V: TRBV30; CDR3: CAWGPPGYEQYF; DNA: TGTGCCTGGGGCCCACCGGGCTACGAGCAGTACTTC
D: -; size: -; J: TRBJ2-7; V: TRBV27; CDR3: CASRTAGTEYDEQYF; DNA: TGTGCCAGCAGGACGGCCGGGACGGAATATGACGAGCAGTACTTC
D: -; size: once; J: TRBJ2-1; V: TRBV6-6; CDR3: CASSPTDYNEQFF; DNA: TGTGCCAGCAGTCCGACAGACTACAATGAGCAGTTCTTC